These 10 T cell receptor beta chains came from one sample sequenced in a study of monozygotic twins with inflammatory bowel disease. Each CDR3 protein gets one entry in TCRdb, which reprocessed the 5' RACE reads and gives no DNA. The clone table shows more than 350,000 distinct CDR3 sequences, with the ten largest holding 2% to 3%. The sequencing input was blood. All receptors derive from a human donor with ulcerative colitis or Crohn's disease, or a healthy co-twin of an affected twin (not recorded which).

The V and J genes are TRBV24-1 and TRBJ2-2; the TCRdb call, TRBD1, lacks DNA for checking. The CDR3 has 16 residues. Germline V gene lookup returns CDR1 KGHDR and CDR2 SFDVKD. The CDR3 here is CATSDSGGPNTGELFF.

The V and J genes are TRBV12-3 or TRBV12-4 and TRBJ2-1; as DNA is missing, the TRBD2 call by TCRdb cannot be tested. This CDR3 has 15 amino acids. CDR3 amino acids: CASSDYGLPTDEQFF.

This sequence joins TRBV7-2 and TRBJ2-7; TCRdb outputs TRBD1, but without DNA this stays unchecked. The germline V gene encodes CDR1 SGHTA and CDR2 FQGNSA. This CDR3 has 14 amino acids. The chain's CDR3 is CASSFGPGDYEQYF.

The chain combines TRBV24-1 with TRBJ2-1; TCRdb picks TRBD2, but there is no DNA to check that call. This CDR3 is 16 amino acids long. Germline V gene sequence: CDR1 KGHDR, CDR2 SFDVKD. The CDR3 spells CATSDRSGRSYNEQFF.

The V gene is TRBV10-3, the J gene TRBJ2-5; no DNA is available, so the TRBD1 call from TCRdb remains unchecked. In germline, CDR1 is ENHRY, CDR2 SYGVKD. The CDR3 extends over 14 amino acids. This chain's CDR3 is CAISESQRGETQYF.

This chain links TRBV6-2 or TRBV6-3 with TRBJ2-7. The CDR3 is 11 amino acids. CDR1 and CDR2 (germline): MNHEY, SVGEGT. This CDR3 is CASSDQYEQYF.

V and J are TRBV20-1 and TRBJ2-7. Per the germline V gene, CDR1 is DFQATT and CDR2 is SNEGSKA (reference sequence). This CDR3 contains 14 residues. CDR3 in amino acids: CSASPRGATYEQYF.

The chain employs TRBV10-3 and TRBJ1-1; TCRdb proposes TRBD1, but this gene call is untestable without DNA. CDR1 ENHRY and CDR2 SYGVKD come from the germline V gene. The CDR3 is 15 residues long. The CDR3 reads CAIRGINRGGTEAFF.

The rearrangement links TRBV12-3 or TRBV12-4 to TRBJ1-5. This CDR3 is built from 15 residues. This CDR3 reads CASSLSGPRNQPQHF.

This chain uses TRBV29-1 with TRBJ2-4. The CDR3 runs 11 residues. Germline-derived CDR1 and CDR2 are SQVTM and ANQGSEA. This CDR3 is CSVESYGIQYF.